This TCR beta chain was captured by sequencing in a study of blood T cell repertoires in COVID-19. Study-level background: The United States, Italy and Spain supplied acute and convalescent COVID-19 samples. T cells, B-cell-depleted T cells, or PBMCs provided the cDNA or gDNA that served as material.

Authors' analysis steps: Amplification with reference gene primers provided the estimates of nucleated cell counts. Method: immunoSEQ multiplex PCR; TCRdb's copy keeps in-frame clones and lacks some. V, J and clone size are those of that table, while D and trimming were read from the DNA. The data show around 620,000 clones, approximately 90% seen once. Germline V lookup: CDR1 LGHNA, CDR2 YSLEER. This CDR3 contains 12 residues. V was cut by 4 bases and J by 5 bases, with 5 bases left in between. V gene TRBV4-3 combines with J gene TRBJ2-2; D uncertain. This receptor was obtained from a woman in her late teens or twenties with acute or convalescent COVID-19. The specimen sequenced was peripheral blood. In nucleotides, the CDR3 is TGCGCCAGCAGCCGTCTAACCGGGGAGCTGTTTTTT. Amino acids: CASSRLTGELFF.